The 10 T cell receptor beta chains below all came from one sample that was sequenced in a study of blood T cell repertoires in COVID-19. Clones were sequenced by immunoSEQ multiplex PCR, and TCRdb holds only the in-frame ones, with some missing. Here the sample spans 70,000 to 80,000 clones, approximately 85% being singletons. The sequencing sample was made of peripheral blood. The receptors here all came from an elderly woman with active or convalescent COVID-19.

J is TRBJ1-2 and V is TRBV28, with TRBD1 matching over 7 bases. Trimming removed 8 bases from V and 5 bases from J; junction bases left unmatched: 11. Germline-derived CDR1 and CDR2 are MDHEN and SYDVKM. There are 14 residues in the CDR3. This chain's CDR3 is CASSRKQGWYGYTF. The CDR3, as DNA: TGTGCCAGCTCCCGTAAACAGGGGTGGTATGGCTACACCTTC.

The rearrangement joins TRBV11-3 to TRBJ2-5, with D perhaps matching TRBD1 (5 bases). Germline V CDR1 and CDR2: SGHNT, YENEEA. Trimming stripped 1 base from V and 2 bases from J, with 8 bases between. The CDR3 sequence is 14 residues long. The CDR3 region is CASSLGQGQETQYF. For the CDR3, the DNA is TGTGCCAGCAGCTTAGGGCAGGGTCAAGAGACCCAGTACTTC.

V gene TRBV5-1 combines with J gene TRBJ2-2; perhaps TRBD2 as D (6 bases). CDR3 length: 17 amino acids. Germline V gene sequence: CDR1 SGHRS, CDR2 YFSETQ. Trimming stripped 7 bases from V and 5 bases from J, with 24 bases between. Here the CDR3 reads CASLSSGGSVGTGELFF. The DNA for the CDR3 is TGCGCCAGCCTATCATCCGGGGGATCAGTTGGAACCGGGGAGCTGTTTTTT.

The V and J genes are TRBV6-2 or TRBV6-3 and TRBJ2-7, with D possibly being TRBD2 (5 bases). The CDR3 length is 13 residues. CDR1 and CDR2 (germline): MNHEY, SVGEGT. V was shortened by 7 bases and J by 2 bases, with 12 bases between the two germline ends. CDR3 loop: CASNPTGTYEQYF. CDR3 nucleotide sequence: TGTGCCAGCAACCCAACGGGGACCTACGAGCAGTACTTC.

The V and J genes are TRBV19 and TRBJ1-1; D not resolved. The germline gives CDR1 LNHDA, CDR2 SQIVND (reference sequence). V lost 1 base to trimming and J lost 0 bases, with 9 bases between them. The CDR3 sequence is 15 residues long. The CDR3 DNA is TGTGCCAGTAGTATAGGCGCCACTATGAACACTGAAGCTTTCTTT. This translates into CASSIGATMNTEAFF.

This chain uses TRBV5-5 with TRBJ2-1; D is unclear. Trimming shortened V by 0 bases and J by 8 bases, and 6 bases separated the two germline ends. CDR3 length: 12 amino acids. Germline V lookup: CDR1 SGHKS, CDR2 YYEKEE (reference sequence). CDR3 DNA sequence: TGTGCCAGCAGCTTGGGCGTCGATGAGCAGTTCTTC. Protein sequence: CASSLGVDEQFF.

The chain is built from TRBV3-1 (or the pseudogene TRBV3-2) and TRBJ2-7; 7 positions agree with TRBD1. Trimming took 4 bases from V and 0 from J; bases not matched to a gene: 3. The CDR3 covers 14 residues. CDR1 is LGHDT, CDR2 YNNKEL, per germline (reference sequence). CDR3 loop: CASSLTGSSYEQYF. The CDR3 DNA follows: TGTGCCAGCAGCCTGACAGGGAGCTCCTACGAGCAGTACTTC.

This clone was picked up a small number of times. This chain links TRBV9 with TRBJ2-7; D ambiguous. V was shortened by 0 bases and J by 6 bases, with 13 bases between the two germline ends. CDR1 and CDR2 (germline): SGDLS, YYNGEE. The length of the CDR3 is 14 residues. The CDR3 DNA is TGTGCCAGCAGCGTAGAACCTCGTCCTAGCGAGCAGTACTTC. This gives the protein CASSVEPRPSEQYF.

The chain links TRBV15 to TRBJ2-1, with 9 bases matching TRBD1. The CDR3 covers 13 residues. Germline CDR1 is LNHNV and CDR2 is YYDKDF (reference sequence). The ends lost 3 bases at V and 6 bases at J; junction bases unmatched: 0. CDR3 region: CATSRTGGNEQFF. The DNA for the CDR3 is TGTGCCACCAGCAGGACAGGGGGCAATGAGCAGTTCTTC.

DNA of the CDR3: TGTGCCAGTAGTATCAGGTCTAGCGGACAAGAGACCCAGTACTTC. Translated: CASSIRSSGQETQYF. This chain joins TRBV19 and TRBJ2-5; 7 bases fit TRBD2. CDR1 LNHDA and CDR2 SQIVND come from the germline V gene (reference sequence). V was clipped by 3 bases and J by 2 bases; unmatched bases: 6. This CDR3 comprises 15 residues.